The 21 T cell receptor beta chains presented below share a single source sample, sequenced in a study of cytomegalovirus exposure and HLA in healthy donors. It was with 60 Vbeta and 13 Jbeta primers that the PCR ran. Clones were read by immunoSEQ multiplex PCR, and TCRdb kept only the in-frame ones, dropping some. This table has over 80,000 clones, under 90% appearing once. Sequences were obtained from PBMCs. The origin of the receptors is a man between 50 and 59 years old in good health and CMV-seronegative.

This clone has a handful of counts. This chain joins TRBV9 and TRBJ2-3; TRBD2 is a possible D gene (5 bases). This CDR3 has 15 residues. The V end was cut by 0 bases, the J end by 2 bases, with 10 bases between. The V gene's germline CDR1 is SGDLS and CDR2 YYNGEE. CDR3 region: CASSVGGSATDTQYF. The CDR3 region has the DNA TGTGCCAGCAGCGTAGGTGGTAGCGCCACAGATACGCAGTATTTT.

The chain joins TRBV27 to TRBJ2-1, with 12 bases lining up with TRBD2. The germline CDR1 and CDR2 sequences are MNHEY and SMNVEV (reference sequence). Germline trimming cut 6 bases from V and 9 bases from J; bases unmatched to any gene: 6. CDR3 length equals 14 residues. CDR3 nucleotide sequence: TGTGCCAGCAGCTTGACTAGCGGGAGACTTGAGCAGTTCTTC. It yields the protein CASSLTSGRLEQFF.

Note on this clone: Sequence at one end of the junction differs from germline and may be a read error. CDR3 amino acids: CASSLSSEQYF. CDR3 DNA: TGTGCCAGCAGCTTATCCTCCGAGCAGTACTTC. The chain combines TRBV11-1 with TRBJ2-7; D remains ambiguous. This CDR3 is built from 11 residues. Per germline, CDR1 SGHAT and CDR2 FQDESV (reference sequence).

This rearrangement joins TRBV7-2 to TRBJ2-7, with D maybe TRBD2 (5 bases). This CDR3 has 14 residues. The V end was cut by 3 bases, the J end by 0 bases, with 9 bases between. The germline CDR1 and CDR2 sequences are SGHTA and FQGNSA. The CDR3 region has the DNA TGTGCCAGCAGCTTCGGGCGGGTCTCCTACGAGCAGTACTTC. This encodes CASSFGRVSYEQYF.

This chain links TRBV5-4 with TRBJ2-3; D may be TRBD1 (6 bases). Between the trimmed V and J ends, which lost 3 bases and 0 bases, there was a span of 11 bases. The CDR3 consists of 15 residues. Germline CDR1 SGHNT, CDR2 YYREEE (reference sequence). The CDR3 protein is CASSSGQTSTDTQYF. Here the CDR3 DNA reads TGTGCCAGCAGCTCGGGACAAACTAGCACAGATACGCAGTATTTT.

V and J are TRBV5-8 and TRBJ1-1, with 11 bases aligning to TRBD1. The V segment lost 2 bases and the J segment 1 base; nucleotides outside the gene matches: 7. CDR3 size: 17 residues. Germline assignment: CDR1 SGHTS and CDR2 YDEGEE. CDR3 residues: CASSFRGTGGANTEAFF. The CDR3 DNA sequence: TGTGCCAGCAGCTTCCGGGGGACAGGGGGTGCGAACACTGAAGCTTTCTTT.

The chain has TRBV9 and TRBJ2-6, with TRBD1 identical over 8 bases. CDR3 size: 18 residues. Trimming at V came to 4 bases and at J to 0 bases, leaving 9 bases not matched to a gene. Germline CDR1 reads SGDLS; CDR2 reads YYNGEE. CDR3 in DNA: TGTGCCAGCAGCTCCCCAGGGGGCTTAAACTCTGGGGCCAACGTCCTGACTTTC. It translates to CASSSPGGLNSGANVLTF. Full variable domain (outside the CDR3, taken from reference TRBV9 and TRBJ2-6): DSGVTQTPKHLITATGQRVTLRCSPRSGDLSVYWYQQSLDQGLQFLIQYYNGEERAKGNILERFSAQQFPDLHSELNLSSLELGDSALYFCASSSPGGLNSGANVLTFGAGSRLTVL.

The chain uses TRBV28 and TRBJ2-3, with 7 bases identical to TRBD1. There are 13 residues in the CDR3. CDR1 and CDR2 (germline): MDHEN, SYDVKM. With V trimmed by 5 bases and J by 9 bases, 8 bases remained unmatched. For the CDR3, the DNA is TGTGCCAGCAGTCCCATCCACAGGGGAACGCAGTATTTT. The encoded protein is CASSPIHRGTQYF.

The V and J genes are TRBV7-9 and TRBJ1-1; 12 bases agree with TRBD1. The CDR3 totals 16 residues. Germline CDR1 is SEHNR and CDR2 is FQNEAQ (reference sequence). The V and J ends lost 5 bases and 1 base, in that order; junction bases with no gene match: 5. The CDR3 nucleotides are TGTGCCAGCAGCCCGGGACAGGGGGCGGGGAACACTGAAGCTTTCTTT. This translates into CASSPGQGAGNTEAFF.

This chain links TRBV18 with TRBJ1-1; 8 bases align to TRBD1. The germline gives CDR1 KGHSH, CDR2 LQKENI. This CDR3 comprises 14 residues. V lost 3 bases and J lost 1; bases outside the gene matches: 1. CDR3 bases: TGTGCCAGCTCACCCGGGACAGGGAACACTGAAGCTTTCTTT. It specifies CASSPGTGNTEAFF.

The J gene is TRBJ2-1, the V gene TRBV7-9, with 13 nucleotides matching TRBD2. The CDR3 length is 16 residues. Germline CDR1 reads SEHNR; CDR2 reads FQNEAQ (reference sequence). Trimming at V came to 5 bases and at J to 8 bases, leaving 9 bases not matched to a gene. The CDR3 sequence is CASSNGLAGVVDEQFF. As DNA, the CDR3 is TGTGCCAGCAGCAATGGACTAGCGGGAGTGGTGGATGAGCAGTTCTTC.

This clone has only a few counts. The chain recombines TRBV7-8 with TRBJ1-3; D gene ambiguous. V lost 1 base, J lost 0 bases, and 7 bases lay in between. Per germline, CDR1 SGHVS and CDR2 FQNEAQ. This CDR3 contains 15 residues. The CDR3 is CASSLESGSGNTIYF. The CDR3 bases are TGTGCCAGCAGCTTAGAATCGGGCTCTGGAAACACCATATATTTT.

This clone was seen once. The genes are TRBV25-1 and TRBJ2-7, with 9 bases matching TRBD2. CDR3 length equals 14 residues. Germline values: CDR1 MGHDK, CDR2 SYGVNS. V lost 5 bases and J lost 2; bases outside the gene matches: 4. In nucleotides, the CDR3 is TGTGCCAGCAGTTCGGCGGGAGGGCCCTACGAGCAGTACTTC. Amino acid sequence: CASSSAGGPYEQYF.

Written as DNA, the CDR3 is TGTGCCATCACCGACTCGTTGAACACCGGGGAGCTGTTTTTT. Its protein product is CAITDSLNTGELFF. The V gene is TRBV10-3, the J gene TRBJ2-2, with D hard to call. V was cut by 7 bases and J by 1 base, with 10 bases left in between. This CDR3 has 14 amino acids. The V gene's germline CDR1 is ENHRY and CDR2 SYGVKD.

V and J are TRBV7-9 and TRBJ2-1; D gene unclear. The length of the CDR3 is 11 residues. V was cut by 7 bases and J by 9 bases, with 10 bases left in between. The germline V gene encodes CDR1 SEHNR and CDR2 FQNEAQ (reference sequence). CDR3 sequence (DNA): TGTGCCAGCACCGTCCGAGCTGAGCAGTTCTTC. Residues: CASTVRAEQFF.

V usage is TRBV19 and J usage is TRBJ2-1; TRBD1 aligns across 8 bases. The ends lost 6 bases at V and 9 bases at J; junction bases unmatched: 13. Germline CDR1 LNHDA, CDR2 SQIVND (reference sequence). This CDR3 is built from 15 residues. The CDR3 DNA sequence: TGTGCCAGTAGCCTTCGCAGACAGGGGCCCCTTGAGCAGTTCTTC. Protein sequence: CASSLRRQGPLEQFF.

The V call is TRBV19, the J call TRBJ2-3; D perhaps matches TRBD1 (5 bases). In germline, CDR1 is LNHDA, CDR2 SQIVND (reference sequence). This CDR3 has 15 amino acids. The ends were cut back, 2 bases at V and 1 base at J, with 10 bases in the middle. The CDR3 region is CASSIRGQRTDTQYF. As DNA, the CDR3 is TGTGCCAGTAGTATAAGGGGTCAGCGCACAGATACGCAGTATTTT.

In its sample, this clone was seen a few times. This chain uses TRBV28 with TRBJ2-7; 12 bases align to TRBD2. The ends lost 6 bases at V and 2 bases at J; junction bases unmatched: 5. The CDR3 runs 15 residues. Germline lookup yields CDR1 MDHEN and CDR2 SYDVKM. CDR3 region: CASSPSSGRAYEQYF. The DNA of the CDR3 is TGTGCCAGCAGCCCATCTAGCGGGAGGGCCTACGAGCAGTACTTC.

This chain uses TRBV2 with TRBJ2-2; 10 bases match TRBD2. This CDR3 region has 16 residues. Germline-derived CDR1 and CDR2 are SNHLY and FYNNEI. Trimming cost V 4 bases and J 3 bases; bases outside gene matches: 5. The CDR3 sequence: CASSVWTSGYTGELFF. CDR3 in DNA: TGTGCCAGCAGTGTATGGACTAGCGGATACACCGGGGAGCTGTTTTTT.

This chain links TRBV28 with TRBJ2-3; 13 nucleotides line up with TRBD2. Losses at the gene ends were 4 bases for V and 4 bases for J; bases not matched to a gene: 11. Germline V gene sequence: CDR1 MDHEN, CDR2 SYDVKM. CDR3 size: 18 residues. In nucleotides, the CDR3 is TGTGCCAGCAGTTCCGCGGGCGGACTAGCGGGAGTTGCAGATACGCAGTATTTT. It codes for CASSSAGGLAGVADTQYF.

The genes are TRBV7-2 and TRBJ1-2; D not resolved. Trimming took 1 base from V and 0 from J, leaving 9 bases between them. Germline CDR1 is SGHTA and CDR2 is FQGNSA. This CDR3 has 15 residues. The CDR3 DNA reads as TGTGCCAGCAGCTTAGAGCGTTCGGCTAACTATGGCTACACCTTC. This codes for CASSLERSANYGYTF.